This T cell receptor beta chain is drawn from a study of T cell responses to AZD1222 COVID-19 vaccine. General study points: In the spike-specific TCR repertoire, nearly half reportedly target unmutated variant regions. Mostly white British, mostly female donors; authors suggested clonal diversity may be underestimated.

Profiling relied on immunoSEQ multiplex PCR, and the TCRdb table lists in-frame clones only, not all of them. The profile covers more than 95,000 clones, with roughly 92% appearing a single time and around 5% taken by the ten largest. Details on this clone: What it binds is not known. Other nucleotide sequences from this sample produce the same CDR3.

The CDR3 spans 12 residues. The germline CDR1 and CDR2 sequences are SEHNR and FQNEAQ (reference sequence). The V end was cut by 1 base, the J end by 9 bases, with 7 bases between. This clonotype was obtained from an adult in good health. The V and J genes are TRBV7-9 and TRBJ2-1, with unresolved D. The input for sequencing was peripheral blood, taken on day 0 of AZD1222 vaccination. Written as DNA, the CDR3 is TGTGCCAGCAGCTTAGTTGTGGGTGAGCAGTTCTTC. This codes for CASSLVVGEQFF.